A selection of T cell receptor beta chains follows, all from one sample in a study of metastatic and nonmetastatic thyroid tumors. TCRdb re-clonotyped the PCR reads through MiXCR. This sample carries some 19,000 clones, about 27% of them seen once, and the ten largest clones take about 10%. The source material was tumor tissue. The source of these receptors is a female donor with papillary thyroid cancer or a benign thyroid nodule (not recorded which). Some clones in this sample may be carry-over from other donors' samples. CDR3s include the opening cysteine and the closing phenylalanine or tryptophan. Each record gives: J gene, V gene, D gene, clone size, CDR3 protein, CDR3 DNA. D genes are given only for firm matches. Size tells how often a clone was seen (once, few, many) or the class of an expanded clone, and some rows leave it out.

TRBJ2-5,TRBV3-1,-,-,CTSSQEVVTQYF,TGTACCAGCAGCCAAGAGGTAGTGACACAGTACTTC
TRBJ2-7,TRBV2,TRBD2,medium-sized,CASSESSGYSYEQYF,TGTGCCAGCAGTGAATCTAGCGGGTACTCCTACGAGCAGTACTTC
TRBJ1-2,TRBV11-2,-,-,CASSYKWTAPFDYTF,TGTGCCAGCAGCTATAAATGGACAGCTCCATTCGACTACACCTTC
TRBJ2-7,TRBV11-2,TRBD2,many,CASSLIQGLAGLSSYEQYF,TGTGCCAGCAGCTTGATCCAGGGACTAGCGGGGTTGAGCTCCTACGAGCAGTACTTC
TRBJ2-7,TRBV16,-,many,CASSPSFSRGYEQYF,TGTGCCAGCAGCCCCTCATTTTCACGGGGCTACGAGCAGTACTTC
TRBJ2-3,TRBV5-4,-,-,CASSLGWGLGPDTQYF,TGTGCCAGCAGCTTGGGGTGGGGGTTAGGCCCAGATACGCAGTATTTT
TRBJ2-7,TRBV30,-,few,CAWRTAYIQYF,TGTGCCTGGAGGACAGCCTATATTCAGTACTTC
TRBJ2-7,TRBV27,-,many,CASSLSPPGRVKDEQYF,TGCGCCAGCAGTTTATCACCCCCAGGCAGGGTTAAGGACGAGCAGTACTTC
TRBJ2-2,TRBV6-5,-,-,CASSYNLGRNTGELFF,TGTGCCAGCAGTTACAACCTCGGTAGAAACACCGGGGAGCTGTTTTTT
TRBJ1-4,TRBV6-5,-,few,CASSRDPYEKLFF,TGTGCCAGCAGTAGAGATCCGTATGAAAAACTGTTTTTT
TRBJ2-7,TRBV12-3/TRBV12-4,TRBD1,-,CASSLSPTGAYEQYF,TGTGCCAGCAGTTTATCTCCCACAGGGGCCTACGAGCAGTACTTC
TRBJ2-7,TRBV6-1,TRBD2,large,CASSPQTSGSYEQYF,TGTGCCAGCAGTCCTCAAACCAGCGGGAGTTACGAGCAGTACTTC
TRBJ1-5,TRBV4-3,-,-,CASSQDLWGKQPQHF,TGCGCCAGCAGCCAAGATTTGTGGGGAAAGCAGCCCCAGCATTTT
TRBJ2-3,TRBV28,-,-,CASSSPPGHTDTQYF,TGTGCCAGCAGTTCCCCCCCCGGTCACACAGATACGCAGTATTTT
TRBJ2-7,TRBV28,TRBD2,few,CASSPLREAAYEQYF,TGTGCCAGCAGTCCCCTTCGGGAGGCTGCCTACGAGCAGTACTTC
TRBJ2-1,TRBV4-3,TRBD1,-,CASSQDGRGNEQFF,TGCGCCAGCAGCCAAGATGGCAGGGGGAATGAGCAGTTCTTC
TRBJ2-7,TRBV28,TRBD1,few,CASRRTGVRYEQYF,TGTGCCAGCAGGCGGACAGGGGTAAGGTACGAGCAGTACTTC
TRBJ1-5,TRBV24-1,-,large,CATSGLEGQPQHF,TGTGCCACCAGTGGCCTGGAGGGACAGCCCCAGCATTTT
TRBJ1-2,TRBV5-4,TRBD1,many,CASSLQTGASNYGYTF,TGTGCCAGCAGCTTGCAGACAGGGGCTAGTAACTATGGCTACACCTTC
TRBJ2-7,TRBV28,-,few,CASGPGERMSKDQYF,TGTGCCAGCGGCCCGGGGGAGCGGATGTCTAAGGATCAGTATTTC
TRBJ2-7,TRBV19,-,medium-sized,CASSSQEYYEQYF,TGTGCCAGTAGTTCCCAGGAATACTACGAGCAGTACTTC
TRBJ1-4,TRBV3-1,-,many,CASSPKGVFRATNEKLFF,TGTGCCAGCAGCCCTAAAGGAGTATTTAGAGCAACTAATGAAAAACTGTTTTTT
TRBJ2-5,TRBV6-2/TRBV6-3,TRBD1,few,CASSSVTGQGENQYF,TGTGCAAGCAGCTCAGTAACGGGACAGGGTGAGAACCAGTACTTC
TRBJ2-1,TRBV11-2,TRBD2,-,CASSSGTSGRANEQFF,TGTGCCAGCAGCTCCGGGACTAGCGGGAGGGCCAATGAGCAGTTCTTC
TRBJ1-1,TRBV3-1,-,many,CASSQEGGFRNTEAFF,TGTGCCAGCAGCCAAGAGGGGGGGTTTAGGAACACTGAAGCTTTCTTT
TRBJ1-5,TRBV3-1,-,few,CASSQDFGRGGQPQHF,TGTGCCAGCAGCCAAGATTTTGGCAGGGGAGGCCAGCCCCAGCATTTT
TRBJ1-2,TRBV5-1,-,-,CASSSTEANYGYTF,TGCGCCAGCAGCTCGACAGAAGCTAACTATGGCTACACCTTC
TRBJ2-3,TRBV6-4,-,many,CASSRGSDTDTQYF,TGTGCCAGCTCCAGGGGAAGCGACACAGATACGCAGTATTTT
TRBJ1-4,TRBV5-1,TRBD1,once,CASSLAGGWVEELFF,TGCGCCAGCAGCTTGGCAGGGGGCTGGGTTGAAGAACTGTTTTTT
TRBJ2-3,TRBV11-1,TRBD1,few,CASSSGQGVRTDTQYF,TGTGCCAGCAGCTCGGGACAGGGGGTTCGAACAGATACGCAGTATTTT
TRBJ2-5,TRBV3-1,-,many,CASGEALLAQYF,TGTGCCAGCGGCGAAGCGCTTCTGGCCCAGTACTTC